This T cell receptor (beta chain) was recorded in a study of T cells in tumors after PD-1 blockade. Study-wide background: During anti-PD-1 treatment, some patients continued daily vismodegib 150 mg.

Libraries were prepared by immunoSEQ multiplex PCR; TCRdb keeps only in-frame clonotypes and omits some of them. The table shows 30,000 to 40,000 clones, with over 75% occurring only once. This clone was detected a few times. This specimen consisted of PBMCs, obtained before anti-PD-1 treatment. This clonotype originated in a human donor with basal cell carcinoma.

The CDR3 here is CASSDRAGGETQYF. The CDR3 DNA sequence: TGTGCCAGTAGTGATCGGGCGGGGGGGGAGACCCAGTACTTC. The genes are TRBV19 and TRBJ2-5; 9 bases map to TRBD2. The length of the CDR3 is 14 residues. CDR1 LNHDA and CDR2 SQIVND come from the germline V gene (reference sequence). Germline trimming cut 5 bases from V and 5 bases from J; bases unmatched to any gene: 6.